This TCR beta chain originates from a study of technical replicates of blood from several donors. The germline V and J ends were trimmed by 2 bases and 3 bases, with 11 bases remaining between them. The CDR3 loop spans 14 amino acids. Germline V gene data show CDR1 as SNHLY and CDR2 as FYNNEI. The table came from immunoSEQ multiplex PCR; TCRdb's copy has only in-frame clones and leaves some out. Here the sample spans 70,000 or so clones, about nine tenths being singletons. The sequence came from a human donor in good health. Some clones in this sample may be carry-over from other donors' samples. This chain uses TRBV2 with TRBJ2-7; D possibly corresponds to TRBD2 (6 bases). Sequencing input: T cells isolated from PBMCs. CDR3 loop: CASSEIAEYYEQYF. The CDR3 nucleotides read TGTGCCAGCAGTGAAATAGCGGAATACTACGAGCAGTACTTC.